The present T cell receptor (beta chain) was sequenced within a study of identical twins. The CDR3 is 14 residues long. Germline CDR1 MNHEY, CDR2 SMNVEV (reference sequence). V was clipped by 2 bases and J by 3 bases, with 11 bases between them. TCRdb re-derived calls from the 5' RACE reads in MiXCR, one entry per CDR3 protein. Here the sample spans about 470,000 distinct CDR3 sequences, around 24% being singletons. These data were likewise used in another study, on T cells expressing NK-cell markers.

The rearrangement uses TRBV27 and TRBJ2-7, with D uncertain. Specimen: CD4+ T cells sorted from blood. This receptor was identified in a young woman in good health. The CDR3 nucleotides are TGTGCCAGCAGTTTAAGGGTATTGGGCTACGAGCAGTACTTC. It encodes CASSLRVLGYEQYF.